The sequence of this T cell receptor (beta chain) was determined in a study of cytomegalovirus exposure and HLA in healthy donors. Germline CDR1 reads LGHNA; CDR2 reads YNFKEQ. V lost 4 bases, J lost 2 bases, and 7 bases stayed unmatched. This CDR3 region has 15 residues. The primer mix had 60 Vbeta and 13 Jbeta primers. Sequenced by immunoSEQ multiplex PCR; TCRdb stores in-frame clones only, minus some. The sample includes around 190,000 clones, roughly 88% of them seen just once. This clone is a singleton in its sample. The clonotype comes from a girl aged 2-9 years in good health and CMV-seropositive. The chain has TRBV4-2 and TRBJ2-7; 8 bases are a match to TRBD1. Specimen: PBMCs. As DNA, the CDR3 is TGTGCCAGCAGCCCCAAGGGACAGGATACCTACGAGCAGTACTTC. Translation gives CASSPKGQDTYEQYF.